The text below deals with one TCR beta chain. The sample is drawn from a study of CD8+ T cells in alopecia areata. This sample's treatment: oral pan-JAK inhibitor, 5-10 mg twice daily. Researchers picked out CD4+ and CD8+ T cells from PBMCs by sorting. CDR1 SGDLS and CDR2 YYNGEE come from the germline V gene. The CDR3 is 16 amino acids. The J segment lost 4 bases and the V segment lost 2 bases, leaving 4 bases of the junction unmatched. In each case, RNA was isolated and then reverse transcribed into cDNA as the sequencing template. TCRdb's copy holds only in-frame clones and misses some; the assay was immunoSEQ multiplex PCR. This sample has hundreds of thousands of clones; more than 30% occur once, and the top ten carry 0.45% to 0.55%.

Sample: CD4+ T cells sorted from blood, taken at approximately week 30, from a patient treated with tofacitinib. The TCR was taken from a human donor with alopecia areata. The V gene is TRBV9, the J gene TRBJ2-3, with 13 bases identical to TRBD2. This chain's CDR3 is CASSVRLAGGADTQYF. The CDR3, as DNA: TGTGCCAGCAGCGTTAGACTAGCGGGGGGCGCAGATACGCAGTATTTT.